The subject of this entry is one TCR beta chain. What it binds is unknown. These data are taken from a study of beta chain features in type 1 diabetes. The whole isolated RNA underwent reverse transcription, so sequencing captured expressed TCRB transcripts. The data were produced by immunoSEQ multiplex PCR, yet TCRdb's version contains in-frame clones alone and is incomplete. Found here are 620,000 or so clones, around 16% of them singletons; the top ten hold around 0.1%. Germline loops: CDR1 MGHDK, CDR2 SYGVNS. J lost 2 bases, V lost 4 bases, and 5 bases had no gene match. The CDR3 extends over 15 amino acids. Overall study results and limits: For patients, the naive, central memory and Treg TCRB repertoires appeared more alike than for healthy donors. Shorter TCRB CDR3s, moderately but significantly so, were found in Type 1 diabetes patients in all four CD4+ subsets.

The sample comprised naive CD4+ T cells from blood. V usage is TRBV25-1 and J usage is TRBJ2-5; 9 bases are a match to TRBD2. This receptor was taken from a man in his late teens or twenties in good health. CDR3 sequence (DNA): TGTGCCAGCAGTGGGAAGACTAGCGGACAAGAGACCCAGTACTTC. This sequence encodes CASSGKTSGQETQYF.